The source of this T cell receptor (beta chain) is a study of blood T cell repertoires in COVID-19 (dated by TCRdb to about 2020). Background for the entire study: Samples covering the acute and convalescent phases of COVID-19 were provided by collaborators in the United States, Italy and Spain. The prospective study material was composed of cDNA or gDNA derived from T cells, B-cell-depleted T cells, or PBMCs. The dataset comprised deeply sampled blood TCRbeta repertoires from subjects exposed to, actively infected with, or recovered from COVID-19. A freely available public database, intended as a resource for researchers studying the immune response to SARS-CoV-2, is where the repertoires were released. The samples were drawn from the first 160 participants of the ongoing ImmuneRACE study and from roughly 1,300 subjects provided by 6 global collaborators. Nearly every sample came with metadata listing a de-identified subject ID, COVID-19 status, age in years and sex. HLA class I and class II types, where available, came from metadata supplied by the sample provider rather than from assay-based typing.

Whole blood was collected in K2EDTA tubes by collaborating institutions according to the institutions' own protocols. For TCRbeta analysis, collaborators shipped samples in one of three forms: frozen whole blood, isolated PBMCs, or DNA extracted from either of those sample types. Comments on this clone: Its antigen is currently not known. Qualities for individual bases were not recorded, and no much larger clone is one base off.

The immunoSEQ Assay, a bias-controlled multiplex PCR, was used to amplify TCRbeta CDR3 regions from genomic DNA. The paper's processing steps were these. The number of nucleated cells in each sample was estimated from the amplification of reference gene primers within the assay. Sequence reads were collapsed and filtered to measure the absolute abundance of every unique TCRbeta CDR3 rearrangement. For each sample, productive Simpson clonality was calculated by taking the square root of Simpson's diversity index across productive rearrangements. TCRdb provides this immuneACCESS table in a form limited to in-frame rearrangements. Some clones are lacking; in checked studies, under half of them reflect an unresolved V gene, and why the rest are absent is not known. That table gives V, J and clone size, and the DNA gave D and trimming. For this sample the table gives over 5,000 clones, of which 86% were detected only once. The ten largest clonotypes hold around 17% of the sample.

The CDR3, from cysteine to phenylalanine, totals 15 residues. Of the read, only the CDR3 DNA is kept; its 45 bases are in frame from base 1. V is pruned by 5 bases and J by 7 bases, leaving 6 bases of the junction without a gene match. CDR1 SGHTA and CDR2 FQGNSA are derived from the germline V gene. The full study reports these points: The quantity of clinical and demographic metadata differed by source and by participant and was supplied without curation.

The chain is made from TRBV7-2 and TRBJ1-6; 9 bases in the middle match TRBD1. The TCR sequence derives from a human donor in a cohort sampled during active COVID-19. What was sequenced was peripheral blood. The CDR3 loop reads CASSPGTGQNSPLHF. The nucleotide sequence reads TGTGCCAGCAGCCCCGGGACAGGGCAGAATTCACCCCTCCACTTT.